This T cell receptor (beta chain) was obtained from a study of identical twins. Germline V gives CDR1 SQVTM, CDR2 ANQGSEA. The CDR3 is 14 residues long. Each cDNA held unique molecular identifiers, and template switching gave it a universal primer site. Using its own MiXCR run on the 5' RACE reads, TCRdb lists one record per CDR3 protein. The sample lists around 250,000 distinct CDR3 sequences, more than 9.5% seen once, with 3.5% to 5% in the top ten. Concerning this clonotype: A junction end diverges from the germline sequence, so it may reflect a read error.

This sample was shared with a second study, whose subject was yellow fever vaccine responses in identical twins.

The chain joins TRBV29-1 to TRBJ2-1; no firm D call. Sequenced: memory (CD45RO+) T cells sorted from blood. This clonotype originated in a woman aged 18-30 years in good health. In nucleotides, the CDR3 is TGCAGCGTTGAGTTAGGTAACCTATACAATGGGCAGTTCTTC. This gives the protein CSVELGNLYNGQFF.